One and the same sample provided the 14 T cell receptor beta chains below, sequenced in a study of PD-1 blockade in classical Hodgkin lymphoma. Noted time point: cycle 4 day 1 (C4D1), after six to seven weeks of nivolumab. All trial patients relapsed after autologous stem cell transplantation. Repertoires were generated with immunoSEQ multiplex PCR, while TCRdb's copy carries only in-frame clones and drops some. Of 40,000 to 65,000 clones listed, approximately 86% are singletons. The material was peripheral blood mononuclear cells (PBMCs), obtained before the fourth cycle of nivolumab. These receptors all stem from a human donor with classical Hodgkin lymphoma.

The V call is TRBV27, the J call TRBJ2-2; D is possibly TRBD2 (5 bases). Trimming removed 6 bases from V and 4 bases from J, with 18 bases in between. The CDR3 length is 16 residues. Germline CDR1 reads MNHEY; CDR2 reads SMNVEV (reference sequence). The CDR3 loop reads CASSFLREGRTGELFF. Here the CDR3 DNA reads TGTGCCAGCAGCTTTCTCCGAGAGGGTCGCACCGGGGAGCTGTTTTTT.

The DNA of the CDR3 is TGTGCCAGCAACACTCCTACATGGGCAGGGGGCAATCAGCCCCAGCATTTT. This encodes CASNTPTWAGGNQPQHF. This sequence joins TRBV6-4 and TRBJ1-5, with D possibly being TRBD1 (6 bases). Between the trimmed V and J ends, which lost 7 bases and 2 bases, there was a span of 21 bases. Germline lookup yields CDR1 MRHNA and CDR2 SNTAGT. The CDR3 extends over 17 amino acids.

This clone has just one count. The chain carries TRBV5-1 and TRBJ1-2; D gene unclear. The V end lost 0 bases, the J end lost 4 bases, and 4 bases lay between the germline ends. The germline CDR1 and CDR2 sequences are SGHRS and YFSETQ. This CDR3 region has 12 residues. CDR3 in amino acids: CASSLGIYGYTF. The CDR3 DNA is TGCGCCAGCAGCTTGGGCATCTATGGCTACACCTTC.

The chain uses TRBV28 and TRBJ1-1; D is unclear. Between the trimmed V and J ends, which lost 6 bases and 6 bases, there was a span of 11 bases. The CDR3 totals 12 residues. CDR1 is MDHEN, CDR2 SYDVKM, per germline. The DNA of the CDR3 is TGTGCCAGCAGGGAGGGAGGCGCTGAAGCTTTCTTT. Translated, it gives CASREGGAEAFF.

The chain uses TRBV7-9 and TRBJ1-4; D gene uncertain. Trimming took off 0 bases at V and 0 bases at J, with 8 bases between the two ends. The CDR3 has 16 residues. The germline gives CDR1 SEHNR, CDR2 FQNEAQ (reference sequence). The CDR3 loop is CASSLARESTNEKLFF. CDR3 sequence (DNA): TGTGCCAGCAGCTTAGCGAGGGAATCAACTAATGAAAAACTGTTTTTT.

This chain connects TRBV7-3 to TRBJ1-2, with TRBD1 as a possible D gene (6 bases). This CDR3 is 15 amino acids long. The V and J ends lost 0 bases and 7 bases respectively, with 15 bases between them. Germline V gives CDR1 SGHTA, CDR2 FQGTGA. The CDR3 DNA reads TGTGCCAGCAGCTTAACTCATTCGGGGGCCCGTGGCTACACCTTC. Its translation is CASSLTHSGARGYTF.

This sequence joins TRBV6-6 and TRBJ2-1; TRBD2 agrees at 7 bases. Losses at the gene ends were 3 bases for V and 3 bases for J; bases not matched to a gene: 2. CDR1 is MNHNY and CDR2 is SVGAGI in the germline V gene (reference sequence). The CDR3 length is 14 residues. CDR3 protein: CASSYLADYNEQFF. The CDR3 DNA follows: TGTGCCAGCAGTTATCTAGCGGACTACAATGAGCAGTTCTTC.

This clone was seen a single time. The V gene is TRBV19, the J gene TRBJ1-2; 8 bases agree with TRBD1. V trimming: 5 bases; J trimming: 5 bases; junction bases outside the gene matches: 7. The CDR3 has 14 amino acids. Per the germline V gene, CDR1 is LNHDA and CDR2 is SQIVND (reference sequence). The CDR3 bases are TGTGCCAGTAGTCCGACAGGGGCTGTTTATGGCTACACCTTC. The encoded protein is CASSPTGAVYGYTF.

The chain joins TRBV27 to TRBJ2-7; a weak D match, TRBD2 (6 bases). The CDR3 sequence is 13 residues long. Trimming removed 1 base from V and 7 bases from J, with 11 bases in between. Germline values: CDR1 MNHEY, CDR2 SMNVEV (reference sequence). The CDR3, as DNA: TGTGCCAGCAGTTTATTGGAGGGTTGGGAGCAGTACTTC. Its translation is CASSLLEGWEQYF.

V gene TRBV23-1 combines with J gene TRBJ2-5; D is undetermined. TRBV23-1 is classed as an ORF, of uncertain function. V was trimmed by 4 bases and J by 0 bases, leaving 9 bases between them. CDR3 size: 14 residues. The DNA of the CDR3 is TGCGCCAGCAGTCGCCCGATGTACCAAGAGACCCAGTACTTC. It yields the protein CASSRPMYQETQYF.

This rearrangement joins TRBV6-5 to TRBJ2-7; the D call may be TRBD1 or TRBD2 (5 bases each). The V and J ends lost 6 bases and 5 bases respectively, with 17 bases between them. This CDR3 contains 14 residues. The V gene's germline CDR1 is MNHEY and CDR2 SVGAGI. The CDR3 spells CASRPGTAAHEQYF. The CDR3, as DNA: TGTGCCAGCAGGCCCGGGACGGCGGCCCACGAGCAGTACTTC.

The chain recombines TRBV19 with TRBJ2-3, with TRBD2 identical over 9 bases. The V gene's germline CDR1 is LNHDA and CDR2 SQIVND (reference sequence). The CDR3 covers 16 residues. J lost 3 bases, V lost 5 bases, and 9 bases had no gene match. The CDR3 loop is CASSVQRGATTDTQYF. DNA of the CDR3: TGTGCCAGTAGTGTCCAGCGGGGGGCCACGACAGATACGCAGTATTTT.

The rearrangement joins TRBV5-4 to TRBJ1-1; D unclear. Trimming removed 0 bases at V and 1 base at J, with 16 bases between. The CDR3 has 17 amino acids. The germline gives CDR1 SGHNT, CDR2 YYREEE (reference sequence). The CDR3 region is CASSLAYRGGSNTEAFF. CDR3 DNA: TGTGCCAGCAGCTTGGCCTACCGGGGTGGTTCGAACACTGAAGCTTTCTTT.

The chain couples TRBV6-5 to TRBJ2-7; D is perhaps TRBD2 (6 bases). Trimming took off 4 bases at V and 6 bases at J, with 13 bases between the two ends. Germline V gene data show CDR1 as MNHEY and CDR2 as SVGAGI. The CDR3 extends over 13 amino acids. CDR3: CASSFFRDSEQYF. DNA for the CDR3: TGTGCCAGCAGTTTCTTCCGGGACTCCGAGCAGTACTTC.